The clone carrying this T cell receptor (beta chain) was seen only once. This sample was taken from a study of cytomegalovirus exposure and HLA in healthy donors. Profiled with immunoSEQ multiplex PCR; TCRdb holds only in-frame clones, not every one. The sample lists tens of thousands of clones, roughly 95% occurring once. The V gene's germline CDR1 is SGHRS and CDR2 YFSETQ. V was clipped by 4 bases and J by 6 bases; unmatched bases: 7. The CDR3 is 14 amino acids. This chain joins TRBV5-1 and TRBJ1-1, with 9 bases lining up with TRBD1. The TCR comes from a man aged 18-30 years in good health and CMV-seronegative. Sequencing was performed on PBMCs. The DNA for the CDR3 is TGCGCCAGCAGCAGCCGGGACAGGGATCCTGAAGCTTTCTTT. Translated, it gives CASSSRDRDPEAFF.